This T cell receptor (beta chain) was sequenced for a study of post-analysis software for immune sequencing data. Study-wide results and limits: Included in a set of roughly five TRBV segments more frequent in patients than controls were TRBV5-6, TRBV5-1 and TRBV20-1. Normalized Chao1 diversity in multiple sclerosis patients fell significantly below that of controls.

Notes on this clonotype: The antigen is undetermined.

cDNA libraries of TCR beta carried unique molecular identifiers. TCRdb re-called the PCR reads with MiXCR, one entry per CDR3 protein. This table has about 400,000 distinct CDR3 sequences, around a third appearing once. Germline V lookup: CDR1 GTSNPN, CDR2 SVGIG (reference sequence). V was pared by 2 bases and J by 6 bases, with 12 bases of the junction left unmatched. The CDR3 runs 17 residues. J is TRBJ2-2 and V is TRBV30; 10 bases fit TRBD1. The sequenced sample consisted of blood. This sequence was found in a girl aged 10 to 17 with multiple sclerosis. The CDR3 coding sequence is TGTGCCTGGAGTCTACCTGACAGGGGGCGAAGGTCCGGGGAGCTGTTTTTT. Amino acids: CAWSLPDRGRRSGELFF.